These 24 T cell receptor beta chains were sequenced from one sample in a study of shared clonotypes between healthy human individuals. The data were produced by immunoSEQ multiplex PCR, yet TCRdb's version contains in-frame clones alone and is incomplete. The table includes about 230,000 clones, 50% to 75% detected once. What was sequenced was memory CD4+ T cells sorted from blood. Regarding subset: CD45RA-negative fraction. The receptors stem from a man aged 30 to 45 in good health.

This clone was observed a single time. V gene TRBV19 combines with J gene TRBJ2-5; 11 nucleotides agree with TRBD2. The germline V gene encodes CDR1 LNHDA and CDR2 SQIVND (reference sequence). V shed 5 bases and J 4 bases; nucleotides not matched to a gene: 12. The CDR3 is 17 amino acids. CDR3 sequence: CASSPRVAGGQRETQYF. CDR3 nucleotides: TGTGCCAGTAGTCCCCGGGTAGCGGGAGGGCAAAGAGAGACCCAGTACTTC.

This clone came up a few times. The chain joins TRBV14 to TRBJ1-2, with D unclear. Trimming pared 4 bases from V and 4 bases from J, leaving 10 bases between. There are 13 residues in the CDR3. Germline V gene lookup returns CDR1 SGHDN and CDR2 FVKESK. The CDR3, as DNA: TGTGCCAGCAGCCCCGGGTCATTCTATGGCTACACCTTC. Its translation: CASSPGSFYGYTF.

This chain uses TRBV20-1 with TRBJ2-7; D is ambiguous. Germline CDR1 reads DFQATT; CDR2 reads SNEGSKA (reference sequence). The V end lost 0 bases, the J end lost 6 bases, and 6 bases lay between the germline ends. CDR3 length equals 11 residues. CDR3 nucleotides: TGCAGTGCTAGAGAGGGGTCCGAGCAGTACTTC. It specifies CSAREGSEQYF.

This chain links TRBV7-3 with TRBJ2-1; a possible D gene is TRBD1 (6 bases). Looked up from germline, CDR1 is SGHTA and CDR2 is FQGTGA. V lost 5 bases and J lost 0, with 11 bases in between. The CDR3 is 15 amino acids. The CDR3 bases are TGTGCCAGCAGCGTGGGGGCGAGCTCCTACAATGAGCAGTTCTTC. Its protein is CASSVGASSYNEQFF.

The chain joins TRBV7-8 to TRBJ2-1; tentative D call: TRBD1 (6 bases). V lost 5 bases, J lost 2 bases, and 13 bases lay in between. This CDR3 contains 15 residues. The V gene's germline CDR1 is SGHVS and CDR2 FQNEAQ. CDR3 DNA: TGTGCCAGCAGCCACCGGGACACGACCTACAATGAGCAGTTCTTC. It yields the protein CASSHRDTTYNEQFF.

The gene calls are TRBV7-9 and TRBJ2-3; D is unresolved. CDR3 length equals 13 residues. Trimming removed 1 base at V and 1 base at J, with 3 bases between. Germline V gene sequence: CDR1 SEHNR, CDR2 FQNEAQ (reference sequence). The CDR3 protein is CASSLVGTDTQYF. The CDR3 DNA reads TGTGCCAGCAGCTTAGTGGGCACAGATACGCAGTATTTT.

This clone was counted once. V is TRBV19 and J is TRBJ1-5; tentative D call: TRBD1 (5 bases). The CDR3 is 14 amino acids. The V end was cut by 5 bases, the J end by 1 base, with 9 bases between. Per germline, CDR1 LNHDA and CDR2 SQIVND (reference sequence). The DNA of the CDR3 is TGTGCCAGTAGTTACCGGGACAGCAATCAGCCCCAGCATTTT. Translation gives CASSYRDSNQPQHF.

This clone was counted a single time. The J gene is TRBJ2-7, the V gene TRBV11-2, with D possibly TRBD1 on 5 matching bases. V was trimmed by 0 bases and J by 2 bases, leaving 8 bases between them. This CDR3 contains 14 residues. CDR1 is SGHAT and CDR2 is FQNNGV in the germline V gene. The CDR3 here is CASSLDRDTYEQYF. CDR3 DNA: TGTGCCAGCAGCTTAGACAGGGATACCTACGAGCAGTACTTC.

The gene calls are TRBV27 and TRBJ2-7, with 9 bases fitting TRBD1. This CDR3 spans 24 amino acids. The V and J ends lost 5 bases and 1 base, in that order; junction bases with no gene match: 33. The V gene's germline CDR1 is MNHEY and CDR2 SMNVEV (reference sequence). CDR3 sequence: CASSLYPPRTGDQLANQRSYEQYF. The CDR3 DNA sequence: TGTGCCAGCAGTCTCTACCCGCCGCGGACAGGGGACCAACTAGCTAATCAAAGGTCCTACGAGCAGTACTTC.

This clone occurred once. The chain combines TRBV7-9 with TRBJ2-1, with TRBD2 as a possible D gene (5 bases). This CDR3 is built from 12 residues. V was trimmed by 6 bases and J by 13 bases, leaving 16 bases between them. Germline CDR1 and CDR2: SEHNR and FQNEAQ (reference sequence). The CDR3 is CASSHQLGNQFF. The DNA of the CDR3 is TGTGCCAGCAGTCATCAACTAGGGAACCAGTTCTTC.

This chain joins TRBV2 and TRBJ2-7; 9 bases fit TRBD2. Germline loops: CDR1 SNHLY, CDR2 FYNNEI. V trimming: 3 bases; J trimming: 4 bases; junction bases outside the gene matches: 13. The CDR3 covers 17 residues. The CDR3 bases are TGTGCCAGCAGTGAGGGACTAGCAACGGTCGGTCAATACGAGCAGTACTTC. This codes for CASSEGLATVGQYEQYF.

This clone was detected a few times. The V gene is TRBV18, the J gene TRBJ2-7; D is ambiguous. The V gene's germline CDR1 is KGHSH and CDR2 LQKENI. The CDR3 has 12 residues. The V gene lost 2 bases and the J gene lost 10 bases, with 12 bases spanning the gap. CDR3 bases: TGTGCCAGCTCACCAGAACAGCGAGTACAGTACTTC. Translating gives CASSPEQRVQYF.

This chain uses TRBV4-1 with TRBJ1-1, with D uncertain. Germline V gives CDR1 MGHRA, CDR2 YSYEKL. This CDR3 comprises 14 residues. V shed 9 bases and J shed 1 base, with 15 bases lying between them. Here the CDR3 DNA reads TGCGCCAGTATCCAAACTACTGGGAACACTGAAGCTTTCTTT. Protein sequence: CASIQTTGNTEAFF.

The genes are TRBV15 and TRBJ2-7; D possibly corresponds to TRBD2 (6 bases). Germline CDR1 LNHNV, CDR2 YYDKDF (reference sequence). V was cut by 3 bases and J by 4 bases, with 19 bases left in between. The CDR3 covers 16 residues. This CDR3 is CATSSGTGTGGYEQYF. In DNA, the CDR3 is TGTGCCACCAGCAGTGGGACCGGGACCGGAGGGTACGAGCAGTACTTC.

The chain employs TRBV6-4 and TRBJ1-1; 7 positions match TRBD1. This CDR3 region has 13 residues. Germline loops: CDR1 MRHNA, CDR2 SNTAGT. The V and J ends lost 7 bases and 5 bases, in that order; junction bases with no gene match: 7. The DNA of the CDR3 is TGTGCCAGCAAAAGGGGGCCGGATACTGAAGCTTTCTTT. As protein: CASKRGPDTEAFF.

The chain uses TRBV11-3 and TRBJ2-2; D unclear. V lost 8 bases and J lost 6, with 13 bases in between. Germline V CDR1 and CDR2: SGHNT, YENEEA. This CDR3 region has 13 residues. The CDR3 sequence: CASAGSGAGELFF. For the CDR3, the DNA is TGTGCCAGCGCTGGCAGTGGTGCCGGGGAGCTGTTTTTT.

The chain links TRBV7-6 to TRBJ2-1; 12 nucleotides line up with TRBD2. Germline-derived CDR1 and CDR2 are SGHVS and FNYEAQ. The CDR3 loop spans 17 amino acids. J was trimmed by 11 bases and V by 4 bases; bases with no gene match: 15. CDR3 coding DNA: TGTGCCAGCAGCTCCTATAAAAACAGGACTAGCGGGAAAAAGCAGTTCTTC. Residues: CASSSYKNRTSGKKQFF.

V and J are TRBV5-1 and TRBJ2-7; D is undetermined. The V gene lost 1 base and the J gene lost 0 bases, with 8 bases spanning the gap. CDR3 length: 14 residues. Germline CDR1 SGHRS, CDR2 YFSETQ. CDR3 in amino acids: CASSLPGPSYEQYF. DNA for the CDR3: TGCGCCAGCAGCTTGCCAGGTCCCTCCTACGAGCAGTACTTC. The full variable domain, rest sourced from reference TRBV5-1 and TRBJ2-7, is KAGVTQTPRYLIKTRGQQVTLSCSPISGHRSVSWYQQTPGQGLQFLFEYFSETQRNKGNFPGRFSGRQFSNSRSEMNVSTLELGDSALYLCASSLPGPSYEQYFGPGTRLTVT.

This sequence joins TRBV18 and TRBJ2-4, with D tentatively TRBD2 (6 bases). Trimming took 0 bases from V and 7 from J, leaving 10 bases between them. This CDR3 comprises 14 residues. Germline V gene lookup returns CDR1 KGHSH and CDR2 LQKENI. The CDR3 nucleotides read TGTGCCAGCTCACCACCGGATGGGGGGAACATTCAGTACTTC. Translated, it gives CASSPPDGGNIQYF. Full variable domain (outside the CDR3, taken from reference TRBV18 and TRBJ2-4): NAGVMQNPRHLVRRRGQEARLRCSPMKGHSHVYWYRQLPEEGLKFMVYLQKENIIDESGMPKERFSAEFPKEGPSILRIQQVVRGDSAAYFCASSPPDGGNIQYFGAGTRLSVL.

The V gene is TRBV7-2, the J gene TRBJ1-1; perhaps TRBD1 as D (6 bases). Trimming removed 2 bases at V and 1 base at J, with 8 bases between. The CDR3 is 14 residues long. Germline lookup yields CDR1 SGHTA and CDR2 FQGNSA. CDR3 sequence (DNA): TGTGCCAGCAGCTTATCAGGGGAGAACACTGAAGCTTTCTTT. Protein sequence: CASSLSGENTEAFF.

The chain joins TRBV6-1 to TRBJ1-2; D is ambiguous. V was trimmed by 3 bases and J by 4 bases, leaving 9 bases between them. The CDR3 consists of 13 residues. The germline CDR1 and CDR2 sequences are MNHNS and SASEGT. In DNA, the CDR3 is TGTGCCAGCAGTGACCAGGATTTCTATGGCTACACCTTC. It specifies CASSDQDFYGYTF.

V gene TRBV5-4 combines with J gene TRBJ2-1, with D perhaps matching TRBD2 (5 bases). Germline CDR1 and CDR2: SGHNT and YYREEE (reference sequence). The CDR3 covers 16 residues. V dropped 0 bases and J dropped 0 bases, with 10 bases sitting between them. The CDR3 DNA follows: TGTGCCAGCAGCTTGGATTCGGAGGTCTCCTACAATGAGCAGTTCTTC. Translating it yields CASSLDSEVSYNEQFF.

The chain carries TRBV4-1 and TRBJ2-2; a weak D match, TRBD1 (5 bases). V lost 0 bases, J lost 4 bases, and 9 bases lay in between. The CDR3 has 15 residues. Germline CDR1 is MGHRA and CDR2 is YSYEKL. CDR3 sequence reads: CASSQEQVGTGELFF. In nucleotides, the CDR3 is TGCGCCAGCAGCCAAGAACAGGTTGGCACCGGGGAGCTGTTTTTT.

V usage is TRBV7-3 and J usage is TRBJ1-1; 9 bases agree with TRBD1. Germline loops: CDR1 SGHTA, CDR2 FQGTGA. Germline trimming cut 4 bases from V and 6 bases from J; bases unmatched to any gene: 3. The CDR3 loop spans 13 amino acids. CDR3 coding DNA: TGTGCCAGCAGCTGGGACAGGGTATCTGAAGCTTTCTTT. Protein product: CASSWDRVSEAFF.